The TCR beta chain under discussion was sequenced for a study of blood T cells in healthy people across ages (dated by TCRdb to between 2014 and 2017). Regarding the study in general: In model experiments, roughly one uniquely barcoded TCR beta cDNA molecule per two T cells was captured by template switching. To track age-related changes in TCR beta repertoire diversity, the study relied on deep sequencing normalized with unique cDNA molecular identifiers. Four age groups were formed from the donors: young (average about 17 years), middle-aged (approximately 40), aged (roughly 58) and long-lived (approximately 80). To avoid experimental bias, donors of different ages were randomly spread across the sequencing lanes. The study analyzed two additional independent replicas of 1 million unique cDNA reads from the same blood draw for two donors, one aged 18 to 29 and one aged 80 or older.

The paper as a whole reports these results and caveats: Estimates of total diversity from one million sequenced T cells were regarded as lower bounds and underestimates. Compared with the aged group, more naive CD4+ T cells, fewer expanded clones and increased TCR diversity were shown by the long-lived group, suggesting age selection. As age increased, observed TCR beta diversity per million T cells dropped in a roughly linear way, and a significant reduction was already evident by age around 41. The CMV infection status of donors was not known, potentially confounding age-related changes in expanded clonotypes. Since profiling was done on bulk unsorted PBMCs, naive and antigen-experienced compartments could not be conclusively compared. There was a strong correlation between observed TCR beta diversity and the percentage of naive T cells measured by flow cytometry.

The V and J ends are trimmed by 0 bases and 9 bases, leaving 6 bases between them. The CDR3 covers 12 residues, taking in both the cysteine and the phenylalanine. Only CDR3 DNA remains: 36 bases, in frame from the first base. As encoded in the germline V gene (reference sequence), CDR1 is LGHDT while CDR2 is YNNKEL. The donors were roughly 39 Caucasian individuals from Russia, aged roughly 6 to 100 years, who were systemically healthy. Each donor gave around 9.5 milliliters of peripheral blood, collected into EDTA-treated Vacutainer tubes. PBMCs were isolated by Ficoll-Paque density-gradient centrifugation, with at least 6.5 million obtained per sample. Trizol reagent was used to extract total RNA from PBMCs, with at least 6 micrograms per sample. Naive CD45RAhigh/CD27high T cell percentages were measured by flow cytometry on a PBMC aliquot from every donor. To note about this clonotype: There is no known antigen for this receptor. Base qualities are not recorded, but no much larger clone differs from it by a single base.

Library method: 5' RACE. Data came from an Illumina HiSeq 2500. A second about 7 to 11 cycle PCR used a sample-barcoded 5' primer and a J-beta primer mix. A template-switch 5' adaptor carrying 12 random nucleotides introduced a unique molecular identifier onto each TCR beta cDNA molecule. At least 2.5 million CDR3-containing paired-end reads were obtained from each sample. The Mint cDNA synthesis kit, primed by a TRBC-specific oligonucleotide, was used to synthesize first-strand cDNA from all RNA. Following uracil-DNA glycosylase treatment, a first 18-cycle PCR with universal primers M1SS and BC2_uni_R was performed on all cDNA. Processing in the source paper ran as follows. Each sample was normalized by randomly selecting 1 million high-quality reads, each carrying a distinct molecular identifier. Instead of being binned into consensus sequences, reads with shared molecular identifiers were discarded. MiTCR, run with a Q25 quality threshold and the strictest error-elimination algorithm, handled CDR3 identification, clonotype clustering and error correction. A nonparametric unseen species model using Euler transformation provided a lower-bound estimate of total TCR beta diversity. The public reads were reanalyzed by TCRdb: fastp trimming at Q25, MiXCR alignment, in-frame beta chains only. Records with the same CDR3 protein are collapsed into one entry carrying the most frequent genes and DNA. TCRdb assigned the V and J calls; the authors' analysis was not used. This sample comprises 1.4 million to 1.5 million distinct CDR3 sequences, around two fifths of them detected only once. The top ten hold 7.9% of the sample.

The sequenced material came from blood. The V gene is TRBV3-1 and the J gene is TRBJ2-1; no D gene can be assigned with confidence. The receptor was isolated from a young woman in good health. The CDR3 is CASSQDYSEQFF. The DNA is TGTGCCAGCAGCCAAGATTACTCTGAGCAGTTCTTC.